The T cell receptor beta chain described here comes from a study of cytomegalovirus exposure and HLA in healthy donors. The CDR3 sequence is 16 residues long. Between the trimmed V and J ends, which lost 4 bases and 0 bases, there was a span of 14 bases. Germline V gene sequence: CDR1 SGHTS, CDR2 YDEGEE. In the PCR, 60 Vbeta and 13 Jbeta primers were used. Assay: immunoSEQ multiplex PCR; the TCRdb copy retains only in-frame clones and omits some. The repertoire holds over 150,000 clones, with approximately 62% as singletons. Overall study findings and caveats: Earlier findings revealed that most TCR beta V segments proved productive either about 90% or about 30% of the time. In a later analysis, DRB1 alleles had the most associated TCRs; HLA-C alleles the fewest. A later analysis associated roughly 15,000 TCR beta sequences with HLA alleles at a 0.05 false discovery rate.

This clone appeared a few times. The antigen is undetermined. The sequencing sample was made of PBMCs. The V and J genes are TRBV5-8 and TRBJ2-1; D is possibly TRBD1 (6 bases). The clonotype originates from a man in his fifties in good health and CMV-seronegative. This CDR3 reads CASSRNRASSYNEQFF. CDR3 bases: TGTGCCAGCAGCCGAAACAGGGCGAGCTCCTACAATGAGCAGTTCTTC.